This TCR beta chain was captured in a study of blood T cell repertoires in COVID-19. Losses at the gene ends were 4 bases for V and 4 bases for J; bases not matched to a gene: 11. The CDR3 is 18 amino acids. Germline-derived CDR1 and CDR2 are SEHNR and FQNEAQ (reference sequence). Methods used by the authors: Reference gene primer amplification yielded estimated nucleated cell counts. Generated by immunoSEQ multiplex PCR, the TCRdb table keeps only in-frame clones and is missing some. That table gives V, J and clone size, and the DNA gave D and trimming. This table has approximately 160,000 clones, roughly 84% appearing once.

The chain employs TRBV7-9 and TRBJ2-5; 14 bases line up with TRBD2. The TCR was taken from a woman older than 75 with active or convalescent COVID-19. Sample: peripheral blood. The CDR3 coding sequence is TGTGCCAGCAGCTCAACCCACACCGGGACTAGCGGGAGAGAGACCCAGTACTTC. Encoded protein: CASSSTHTGTSGRETQYF.